The present T cell receptor beta chain was sequenced within a study of CXCR3-negative and CXCR3-positive naive CD8 T cells. Through 5' RACE with UMI labels, the TRB cDNA libraries were prepared. TCRdb re-called the 5' RACE reads; one entry per CDR3 protein, DNA not given. This sample contains roughly 63,000 distinct CDR3 sequences. This CDR3 contains 16 residues. Germline V gene lookup returns CDR1 LGHDT and CDR2 YNNKEL (reference sequence). On this clonotype itself: Its target is unknown.

Whole-study findings and limits: Diversity in memory CD8+ cells fell much lower than the comparably high levels seen in both naive subsets. CXCR3-negative and CXCR3-positive naive cells shared comparable TRBV-TRBJ usage, but memory cells did not. Partial loss of CXCR3 expression followed cryopreservation; most assays used fresh PBMCs. Surface CD5 matched across naive subsets, and TRB CDR3 properties served to infer TCR strength. Researchers report that CXCR3-positive naive cells carry more hydrophobic TRB CDR3s than CXCR3-negative naive cells.

The sample comprised naive CXCR3+ CD8+ T cells from blood. Subset in this sample: CD45RO-CCR7+CD27+CD95- naive CD8+ T cells expressing CXCR3 (TNR3+). The rearrangement links TRBV3-1 to TRBJ2-1; TCRdb calls TRBD2, which cannot be checked without DNA. This clonotype was obtained from a human donor in good health. Some clones in this sample may be carry-over from other donors' samples. CDR3 protein: CASSKLSGASYNEQFF.